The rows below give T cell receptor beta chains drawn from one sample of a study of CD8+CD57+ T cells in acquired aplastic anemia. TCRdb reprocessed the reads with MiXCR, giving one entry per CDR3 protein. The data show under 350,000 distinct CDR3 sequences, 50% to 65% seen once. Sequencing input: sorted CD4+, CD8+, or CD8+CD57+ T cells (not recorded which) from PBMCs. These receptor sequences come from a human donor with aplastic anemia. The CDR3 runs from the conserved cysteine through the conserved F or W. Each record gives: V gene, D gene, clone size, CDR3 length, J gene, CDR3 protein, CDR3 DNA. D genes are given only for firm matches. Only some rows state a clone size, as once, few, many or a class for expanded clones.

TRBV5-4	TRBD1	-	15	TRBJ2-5	CASSGQGLGSETLYF	TGTGCCAGCAGCGGACAGGGGTTGGGGTCGGAGACCCTGTACTTC
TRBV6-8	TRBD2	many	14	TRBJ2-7	CASTRSGRAHEQYF	TGTGCCAGCACCCGTAGCGGGAGGGCCCACGAGCAGTACTTC
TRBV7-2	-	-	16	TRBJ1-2	CASSLEQDRTNYGYTF	TGTGCCAGCAGCTTAGAGCAGGACAGAACTAACTATGGCTACACCTTC
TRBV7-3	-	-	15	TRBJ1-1	CASSVMGGLNTEAFF	TGTGCCAGCAGTGTAATGGGGGGCCTGAACACTGAAGCTTTCTTT
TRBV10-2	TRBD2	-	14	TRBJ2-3	CASSEREGTDKQYF	TGCGCCAGCAGTGAGCGGGAGGGCACAGATAAGCAGTATTTT
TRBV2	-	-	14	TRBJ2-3	CASKKDSGTDTQYF	TGTGCCAGCAAAAAGGACAGCGGCACAGATACGCAGTATTTT
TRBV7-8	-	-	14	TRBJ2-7	CASSLAGPHYEQYF	TGTGCCAGCAGCTTAGCAGGACCCCACTACGAGCAGTACTTC
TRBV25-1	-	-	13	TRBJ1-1	CASSITGRYEAFF	TGTGCCAGCAGTATCACAGGGAGGTATGAAGCTTTCTTT
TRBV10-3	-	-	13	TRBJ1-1	CATRQEINTEAFF	TGTGCCACCAGACAGGAGATTAACACTGAAGCTTTCTTT
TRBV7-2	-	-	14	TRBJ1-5	CASRPTGFGQPQHF	TGTGCCAGCAGGCCAACAGGGTTCGGTCAGCCCCAGCATTTT
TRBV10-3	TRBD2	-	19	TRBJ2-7	CASSFGTSGGAGTGYEQYF	TGTGCCAGCAGTTTCGGGACTAGCGGGGGGGCCGGGACGGGCTACGAGCAGTACTTC
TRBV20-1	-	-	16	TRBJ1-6	CSATEQSLSYNSPLHF	TGCAGTGCTACTGAACAGAGCCTCTCCTATAATTCACCCCTCCACTTT
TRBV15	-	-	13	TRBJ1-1	CATSREAFAEAFF	TGTGCCACCAGCAGAGAAGCTTTCGCTGAAGCTTTCTTT
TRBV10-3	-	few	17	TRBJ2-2	CAIRLGQGANKGGELFF	TGTGCCATCCGATTGGGGCAGGGTGCCAATAAGGGCGGGGAGCTGTTTTTT
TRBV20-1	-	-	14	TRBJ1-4	CSARESGTGSLLFF	TGCAGTGCTAGAGAATCGGGGACGGGCAGTTTACTGTTTTTT
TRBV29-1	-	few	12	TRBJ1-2	CSVDTSNYGYTF	TGCAGCGTTGACACGTCGAACTATGGCTACACCTTC
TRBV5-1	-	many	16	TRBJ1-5	CASSLEGRNSNQPQHF	TGCGCCAGCAGCTTGGAGGGCAGGAATAGCAATCAGCCCCAGCATTTT
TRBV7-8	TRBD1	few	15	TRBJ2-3	CASSLGTGATDTQYF	TGTGCCAGCAGCTTGGGGACAGGGGCCACAGATACGCAGTATTTT
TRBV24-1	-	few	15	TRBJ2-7	CATSGGPGALDEQYF	TGTGCCACCAGTGGAGGACCCGGGGCGTTGGACGAGCAGTACTTC
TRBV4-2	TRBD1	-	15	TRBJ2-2	CASSQGTGDTGELFF	TGTGCCAGCAGCCAAGGGACAGGAGACACCGGGGAGCTGTTTTTC
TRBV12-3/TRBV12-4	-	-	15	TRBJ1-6	CASTPGGVNNSPLHF	TGTGCCAGCACCCCGGGAGGGGTCAATAATTCACCCCTCCACTTT
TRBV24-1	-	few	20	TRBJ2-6	CATSDYRVGRDFSGANVLTF	TGTGCCACCAGTGATTACAGGGTCGGACGGGACTTTTCTGGGGCCAACGTCCTGACTTTC
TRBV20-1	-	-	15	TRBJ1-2	CSAGQWKTQNYGYTF	TGCAGTGCTGGGCAGTGGAAGACACAGAACTATGGCTACACCTTC
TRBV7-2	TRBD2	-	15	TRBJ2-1	CASTLAGVRYNEQFF	TGTGCCAGCACACTAGCGGGAGTTCGGTACAATGAGCAGTTCTTC
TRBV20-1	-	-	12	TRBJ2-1	CSASGRGNEQFF	TGCAGTGCTAGCGGGCGGGGCAATGAGCAGTTCTTC
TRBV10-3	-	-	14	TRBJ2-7	CAISEETRPYEQYF	TGTGCCATCAGTGAAGAGACTAGACCCTACGAGCAGTACTTC
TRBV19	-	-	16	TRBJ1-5	CASSIGGWYSNQPQHF	TGTGCCAGTAGTATTGGGGGGTGGTATAGCAATCAGCCCCAGCATTTT
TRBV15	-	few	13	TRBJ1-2	CATSRDSQYGYTF	TGTGCCACCAGCAGAGATTCACAGTATGGCTACACCTTC
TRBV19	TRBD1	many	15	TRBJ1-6	CASRQGQGLGSPLHF	TGTGCCAGTAGACAGGGACAGGGTTTAGGATCACCCCTCCACTTT
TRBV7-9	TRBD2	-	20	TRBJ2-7	CASPILPGGNGARIYYEQYF	TGTGCCAGCCCTATCTTGCCGGGGGGTAACGGGGCGAGAATTTATTACGAGCAGTACTTC
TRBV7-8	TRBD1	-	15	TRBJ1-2	CASSSGTANHYGYTF	TGTGCCAGCAGCTCTGGGACAGCGAACCACTATGGCTACACCTTC
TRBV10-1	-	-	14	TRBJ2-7	CASSESRGSYEQYF	TGCGCCAGCAGTGAGTCCAGGGGTTCCTACGAGCAGTACTTC
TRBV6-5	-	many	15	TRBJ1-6	CASTPMFWFNSPLHF	TGTGCCAGCACCCCCATGTTTTGGTTTAATTCACCCCTCCACTTT
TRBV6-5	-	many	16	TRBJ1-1	CASSYHARPSNTEAFF	TGTGCCAGCAGTTACCACGCCAGACCTTCGAACACTGAAGCTTTCTTT
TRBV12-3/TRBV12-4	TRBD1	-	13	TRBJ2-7	CASIVTGAGEQYF	TGTGCCAGCATTGTGACAGGGGCAGGCGAGCAGTACTTC
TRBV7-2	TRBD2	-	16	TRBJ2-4	CASSLAASGSKSIQYF	TGTGCCAGCAGCTTAGCGGCTAGCGGGAGTAAAAGCATTCAGTACTTC
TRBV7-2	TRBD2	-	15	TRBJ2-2	CASSLGLVRTGELFF	TGTGCCAGCAGCCTGGGACTAGTCCGGACCGGGGAGCTGTTTTTT
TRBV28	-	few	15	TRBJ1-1	CAAAGPTTLNTEAFF	TGTGCCGCCGCCGGGCCAACCACTTTGAACACTGAAGCTTTCTTT
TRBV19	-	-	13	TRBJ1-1	CASSTQENTEAFF	TGTGCCAGTAGTACTCAGGAGAACACTGAAGCTTTCTTT
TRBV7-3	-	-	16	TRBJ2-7	CASSLALGTDAYEQYF	TGTGCCAGCAGCTTAGCGCTCGGGACCGACGCCTACGAGCAGTACTTC
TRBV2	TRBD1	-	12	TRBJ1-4	CASGQGGEKLFF	TGTGCCAGTGGACAGGGAGGTGAAAAACTGTTTTTT
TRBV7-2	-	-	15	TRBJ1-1	CASELIGRGGTEAFF	TGTGCCAGCGAGCTCATAGGCAGGGGAGGAACTGAAGCTTTCTTT
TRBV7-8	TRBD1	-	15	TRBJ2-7	CASSVQGALSYEQYF	TGTGCCAGCAGCGTACAGGGGGCTCTCTCCTACGAGCAGTACTTC
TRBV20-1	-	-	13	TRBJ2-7	CSARGEGTYEQYF	TGCAGTGCTAGAGGTGAGGGTACCTACGAGCAGTACTTC
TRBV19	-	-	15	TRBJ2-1	CASSRGALSYNEQFF	TGTGCCAGTAGTAGAGGGGCGTTGTCCTACAATGAGCAGTTCTTC
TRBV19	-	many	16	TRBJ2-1	CASSAWGGRMYNEQFF	TGTGCCAGTAGTGCCTGGGGGGGCCGGATGTACAATGAGCAGTTCTTC
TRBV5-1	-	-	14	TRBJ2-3	CASSLGLVTDTQYF	TGCGCCAGCAGCTTGGGCCTAGTCACAGATACGCAGTATTTT